The entry that follows covers one TCR beta chain sequence. Study processing details: Amplification of reference gene primers provided the estimated nucleated cell counts. Assay used: immunoSEQ multiplex PCR; TCRdb lists only in-frame clones, some missing. That table supplies the V and J calls and clone size; D and trimming were determined from the DNA. The sample includes roughly 95,000 clones, approximately 80% of them seen just once. This record belongs to a study of blood T cell repertoires in COVID-19. Study-wide background: The origin of the acute and convalescent COVID-19 samples was the United States, Italy and Spain. Sources were T cells, B-cell-depleted T cells, or PBMCs; the material itself was cDNA or gDNA.

V was trimmed by 4 bases and J by 7 bases, leaving 13 bases between them. This CDR3 has 13 residues. The source of this sequence is a human donor in a cohort sampled during active COVID-19. This chain uses TRBV12-3 or TRBV12-4 with TRBJ1-1; D uncertain. The sample consisted of peripheral blood. The CDR3, as DNA: TGTGCCAGCAGTTACGCAGGCAGGAATGAAGCTTTCTTT. It yields the protein CASSYAGRNEAFF.